These 29 T cell receptor beta chains share one sample of origin, sequenced in a study of memory CD4+ T cells and cytomegalovirus serostatus. The sort gate was single viable CD3+CD4+CD8-CD45RO+ cells for memory CD4+ T cells. Method: immunoSEQ multiplex PCR; TCRdb's copy keeps in-frame clones and lacks some. Among under 55,000 clones listed, roughly 80% were seen once. The sequenced sample consisted of memory CD4+ T cells from blood. The origin of the receptors is an adult in good health and CMV-seronegative.

This clone has just one count. The chain has TRBV6-5 and TRBJ1-2; weak D call: TRBD1 (5 bases). The V gene's germline CDR1 is MNHEY and CDR2 SVGAGI. Trimming removed 0 bases from V and 4 bases from J, with 12 bases in between. The CDR3 has 15 amino acids. The DNA of the CDR3 is TGTGCCAGCAGTTACTCTCCTAAGGGGCTCTATGGCTACACCTTC. Translating it yields CASSYSPKGLYGYTF.

This clone was observed a few times. This chain uses TRBV5-4 with TRBJ2-7; 7 nucleotides match TRBD1. CDR1 and CDR2 (germline): SGHNT, YYREEE (reference sequence). The CDR3 runs to 15 residues. After removal of 0 bases from V and 2 bases from J, the junction contained 5 bases not matched to a gene. The CDR3 spells CASSLAGTVTYEQYF. CDR3 DNA: TGTGCCAGCAGCTTGGCCGGGACAGTCACCTACGAGCAGTACTTC.

The rearrangement uses TRBV6-6 and TRBJ2-3; TRBD1 matches 8 bases. Trimming removed 7 bases from V and 1 base from J; junction bases left unmatched: 7. The CDR3 is made up of 15 amino acids. Germline CDR1 MNHNY, CDR2 SVGAGI (reference sequence). Here the CDR3 reads CASTYQGARTDTQYF. The CDR3 nucleotides are TGTGCCAGCACCTACCAGGGGGCCCGCACAGATACGCAGTATTTT.

This clone was found a few times. This sequence joins TRBV5-1 and TRBJ1-1; 8 bases are a match to TRBD1. V was clipped by 4 bases and J by 5 bases; unmatched bases: 7. The CDR3 sequence is 14 residues long. The germline gives CDR1 SGHRS, CDR2 YFSETQ. The CDR3 DNA follows: TGCGCCAGCAGCCCCGCCTGGACAGGGACTGAAGCTTTCTTT. It translates to CASSPAWTGTEAFF.

This chain links TRBV30 with TRBJ2-2, with D perhaps being TRBD1 or TRBD2 (5 bases each). With 3 bases removed from V and 0 bases from J, the gap between germline ends came to 11 bases. Germline values: CDR1 GTSNPN, CDR2 SVGIG (reference sequence). This CDR3 has 15 residues. CDR3 amino acids: CAWRGDGANTGELFF. In nucleotides, the CDR3 is TGTGCCTGGAGGGGGGACGGCGCGAACACCGGGGAGCTGTTTTTT.

The count of this clone is one. The rearrangement joins TRBV7-8 to TRBJ1-5; the match to TRBD1 covers 12 bases. V was pared by 5 bases and J by 1 base, with 12 bases of the junction left unmatched. The CDR3 consists of 19 residues. Germline V gives CDR1 SGHVS, CDR2 FQNEAQ. CDR3 sequence: CASSAGTGGGPRSNQPQHF. The CDR3 nucleotides read TGTGCCAGCAGCGCCGGGACAGGGGGCGGTCCGAGGAGCAATCAGCCCCAGCATTTT.

This clone appeared a single time. This chain connects TRBV25-1 to TRBJ2-2; 7 bases are shared with TRBD2. Unmatched junction bases numbered 4, after V lost 6 bases and J lost 3 bases. CDR3 length equals 14 residues. Germline CDR1 reads MGHDK; CDR2 reads SYGVNS. The chain's CDR3 is CASRSGIYTGELFF. As DNA, the CDR3 is TGTGCCAGCAGAAGCGGGATCTACACCGGGGAGCTGTTTTTT.

This rearrangement joins TRBV28 to TRBJ1-2; TRBD1 agrees at 10 bases. The CDR3 has 14 amino acids. The V gene's germline CDR1 is MDHEN and CDR2 SYDVKM. V was clipped by 7 bases and J by 8 bases; unmatched bases: 10. CDR3 loop: CASTPLDRGVGYTF. The CDR3 nucleotides are TGTGCCAGCACCCCCCTGGACAGGGGGGTCGGCTACACCTTC.

The gene calls are TRBV27 and TRBJ2-5; a possible D gene is TRBD2 (5 bases). Looked up from germline, CDR1 is MNHEY and CDR2 is SMNVEV (reference sequence). CDR3 length: 16 residues. V was pared by 5 bases and J by 7 bases, with 23 bases between. CDR3 protein: CASSLTPPAVRGTQYF. CDR3 sequence (DNA): TGTGCCAGCAGTCTCACCCCCCCCGCGGTCCGGGGGACCCAGTACTTC.

J is TRBJ2-5 and V is TRBV7-6, with D unresolved. The CDR3 sequence is 11 residues long. Germline lookup yields CDR1 SGHVS and CDR2 FNYEAQ. With 2 bases removed from V and 9 bases from J, the gap between germline ends came to 7 bases. The CDR3 coding sequence is TGTGCCAGCAGCTTATCCTCCCCCCAGTACTTC. This codes for CASSLSSPQYF. Combining the CDR3 with reference TRBV7-6 and TRBJ2-5 gives the whole variable domain GAGVSQSPRYKVTKRGQDVALRCDPISGHVSLYWYRQALGQGPEFLTYFNYEAQQDKSGLPNDRFSAERPEGSISTLTIQRTEQRDSAMYRCASSLSSPQYFGPGTRLLVL.

The rearrangement links TRBV6-5 to TRBJ1-6; D unresolved. From germline, CDR1 is MNHEY and CDR2 SVGAGI. The ends were cut back, 7 bases at V and 0 bases at J, with 7 bases in the middle. CDR3 length: 14 amino acids. The CDR3 DNA is TGTGCCAGCACAGCGAGCTCCTATAATTCACCCCTCCACTTT. Its protein is CASTASSYNSPLHF.

The V and J genes are TRBV19 and TRBJ1-1; unclear D gene. Germline-derived CDR1 and CDR2 are LNHDA and SQIVND (reference sequence). V gave up 10 bases and J gave up 10 bases, with 13 bases separating them. The CDR3 sequence is 10 residues long. Here the CDR3 reads CATTGRGAFF. As DNA, the CDR3 is TGTGCCACTACTGGACGAGGAGCTTTCTTT.

The V call is TRBV7-9, the J call TRBJ1-1; possible D gene TRBD1, 5 bases. The ends were cut back, 3 bases at V and 5 bases at J, with 10 bases in the middle. Germline CDR1 is SEHNR and CDR2 is FQNEAQ (reference sequence). CDR3 length: 13 amino acids. CDR3 DNA sequence: TGTGCCAGCAGCTTTGAGGGGAGGACTGAAGCTTTCTTT. Protein: CASSFEGRTEAFF.

V usage is TRBV28 and J usage is TRBJ1-2; 8 bases are shared with TRBD1. Looked up from germline, CDR1 is MDHEN and CDR2 is SYDVKM. V lost 9 bases to trimming and J lost 5 bases; unmatched junction nucleotides: 5. The CDR3 is made up of 12 amino acids. The CDR3 DNA reads TGTGCCAGTAGGGACAGGATTTATGGCTACACCTTC. Its protein is CASRDRIYGYTF.

CDR3 nucleotide sequence: TGTGCCAGTAGTATTAGCGGGAGAACCGGGGAGCTGTTTTTT. Translated, it gives CASSISGRTGELFF. The chain employs TRBV19 and TRBJ2-2, with 9 bases aligning to TRBD2. The CDR3 has 14 amino acids. CDR1 and CDR2 (germline): LNHDA, SQIVND (reference sequence). V trimming: 3 bases; J trimming: 5 bases; junction bases outside the gene matches: 1.

In regard to this clone: A read error may account for a junction end that differs from germline. The chain couples TRBV9 to TRBJ1-2; no reliable D call. CDR1 is SGDLS and CDR2 is YYNGEE in the germline V gene. The CDR3 runs 9 residues. CDR3 sequence reads: CASSGETVF. The CDR3 DNA follows: TGTGCCAGCAGCGGCGAAACAGTCTTC.

This clone was seen a few times. The chain is built from TRBV6-1 and TRBJ2-3; a possible D gene is TRBD2 (6 bases). Germline-derived CDR1 and CDR2 are MNHNS and SASEGT. Trimming cost V 0 bases and J 2 bases, with 15 bases left between them. The CDR3 covers 17 residues. This CDR3 reads CASSEAVAALATDTQYF. The CDR3 DNA sequence: TGTGCCAGCAGTGAAGCCGTAGCGGCTCTAGCCACAGATACGCAGTATTTT.

The chain couples TRBV14 to TRBJ2-2; 8 positions agree with TRBD1. CDR3 length: 16 residues. In germline, CDR1 is SGHDN, CDR2 FVKESK. Trimming at V came to 1 base and at J to 3 bases, leaving 4 bases not matched to a gene. DNA of the CDR3: TGTGCCAGCAGCCAAGCAGGGGGCCGCTACACCGGGGAGCTGTTTTTT. Translated: CASSQAGGRYTGELFF.

The genes are TRBV10-3 and TRBJ1-1; TRBD1 might be the D (5 bases). V was pared by 7 bases and J by 1 base, with 10 bases between. CDR1 is ENHRY and CDR2 is SYGVKD in the germline V gene. CDR3 length equals 13 residues. The CDR3 sequence is CAINAGPNTEAFF. CDR3 DNA: TGTGCCATCAATGCAGGGCCGAACACTGAAGCTTTCTTT.

The J gene is TRBJ2-5, the V gene TRBV27, with 10 bases that match TRBD2. The CDR3 spans 14 residues. The trim removed 5 bases at V and 2 bases at J, leaving 2 bases unmatched. The V gene's germline CDR1 is MNHEY and CDR2 SMNVEV (reference sequence). The CDR3 coding sequence is TGTGCCAGCAGTACACTAGCGGGGCAAGAGACCCAGTACTTC. This translates into CASSTLAGQETQYF.

The chain uses TRBV7-9 and TRBJ2-2; D is possibly TRBD1 or TRBD2 (5 bases each). In germline, CDR1 is SEHNR, CDR2 FQNEAQ (reference sequence). The CDR3 runs 16 residues. Deletions cut 5 bases from V and 3 bases from J, with 16 bases between. Here the CDR3 reads CASSHGPGTDTGELFF. The CDR3 DNA is TGTGCCAGCAGCCACGGTCCAGGGACCGACACCGGGGAGCTGTTTTTT.

The chain couples TRBV6-1 to TRBJ1-1; possibly TRBD1 for D (5 bases). Germline V gives CDR1 MNHNS, CDR2 SASEGT. This CDR3 has 14 amino acids. V was shortened by 4 bases and J by 1 base, with 10 bases between the two germline ends. This CDR3 reads CASSGGRGNTEAFF. CDR3 DNA sequence: TGTGCCAGCAGTGGAGGGAGGGGGAACACTGAAGCTTTCTTT.

This clone has just a few counts. This chain joins TRBV28 and TRBJ2-1, with a weak D call TRBD2 (5 bases). The CDR3 length is 15 residues. Germline V lookup: CDR1 MDHEN, CDR2 SYDVKM. Deletions cut 5 bases from V and 5 bases from J, with 16 bases between. CDR3 bases: TGTGCCAGCAGTCCGTGGACTCCCCACCACAATGAGCAGTTCTTC. Translated: CASSPWTPHHNEQFF.

A single count supports this clone. The J gene is TRBJ2-5, the V gene TRBV29-1; D not certain. Germline loops: CDR1 SQVTM, CDR2 ANQGSEA. Trimming pared 8 bases from V and 1 base from J, leaving 11 bases between. The CDR3 sequence is 12 residues long. The CDR3 DNA follows: TGCAGCTACTCTAGGGCCCAAGAGACCCAGTACTTC. It encodes CSYSRAQETQYF.

The chain has TRBV15 and TRBJ2-7; D remains ambiguous. CDR1 is LNHNV and CDR2 is YYDKDF in the germline V gene (reference sequence). The germline V and J ends were trimmed by 0 bases and 5 bases, with 8 bases remaining between them. This CDR3 contains 13 residues. The CDR3 here is CATSRDLVDEQYF. The CDR3 DNA is TGTGCCACCAGCAGAGATCTGGTAGACGAGCAGTACTTC.

By sample share, this clone is medium-sized. The CDR3 loop reads CASSSNRGTGTEAFF. The CDR3 DNA is TGTGCCAGCAGCTCCAACCGGGGGACTGGCACTGAAGCTTTCTTT. The chain employs TRBV7-9 and TRBJ1-1, with D maybe TRBD1 (5 bases). This CDR3 spans 15 amino acids. Trimming stripped 4 bases from V and 4 bases from J, with 16 bases between. Per the germline V gene, CDR1 is SEHNR and CDR2 is FQNEAQ (reference sequence). Complete variable domain (other parts from reference TRBV7-9 and TRBJ1-1): DTGVSQNPRHKITKRGQNVTFRCDPISEHNRLYWYRQTLGQGPEFLTYFQNEAQLEKSRLLSDRFSAERPKGSFSTLEIQRTEQGDSAMYLCASSSNRGTGTEAFFGQGTRLTVV.

The V gene is TRBV7-3, the J gene TRBJ2-2; 8 bases agree with TRBD2. Germline V gene sequence: CDR1 SGHTA, CDR2 FQGTGA. Trimming removed 5 bases from V and 0 bases from J; junction bases left unmatched: 2. The CDR3 sequence is 15 residues long. The CDR3 loop is CASSPGLANTGELFF. The CDR3 region has the DNA TGTGCCAGCAGCCCGGGACTAGCGAACACCGGGGAGCTGTTTTTT.

The chain uses TRBV2 and TRBJ2-5; TRBD1 aligns across 7 bases. V lost 5 bases, J lost 1 base, and 1 base stayed unmatched. The CDR3 is made up of 13 amino acids. Per germline, CDR1 SNHLY and CDR2 FYNNEI. The chain's CDR3 is CASSRDSQETQYF. As DNA, the CDR3 is TGTGCCAGCAGTCGGGACAGCCAAGAGACCCAGTACTTC.

The chain is built from TRBV19 and TRBJ2-7; a weak D match, TRBD1 (7 bases). The CDR3 contains 15 residues. Per the germline V gene, CDR1 is LNHDA and CDR2 is SQIVND (reference sequence). V lost 3 bases, J lost 3 bases, and 15 bases lay in between. In DNA, the CDR3 is TGTGCCAGTAGTATGCCTGGCCAGGGGGGCTACGAGCAGTACTTC. Translation: CASSMPGQGGYEQYF.